The clone carrying this TCR beta chain was picked up one time. Original methodology: By means of reference gene primer amplification, nucleated cell counts were estimated. The method was immunoSEQ multiplex PCR; TCRdb's version includes in-frame clones alone and lacks a portion of them. D and trimming were read from the DNA, whereas the V and J calls and clone size are those reported in that table. The sample includes a few hundred thousand clones, 70% to 90% seen only once; the top ten take 2.2%. The record originates from a study of blood T cell repertoires in COVID-19. Material for sequencing was peripheral blood. This TCR was recovered from a man between 25 and 39 years old who had recovered from COVID-19.

Written as DNA, the CDR3 is TGCGCCAGCAGCCAACGGGGTTTTAATACAGATACGCAGTATTTT. Encoded protein: CASSQRGFNTDTQYF. The chain recombines TRBV4-1 with TRBJ2-3; maybe TRBD2 (5 bases). There are 15 residues in the CDR3. Looked up from germline, CDR1 is MGHRA and CDR2 is YSYEKL. The germline V and J ends were trimmed by 2 bases and 3 bases, with 12 bases remaining between them.